This T cell receptor (beta chain) was documented in a study of spatial heterogeneity in lung cancer. At the level of the study: Samples were obtained from some 72 donors, all untreated early-stage non-small cell lung cancer patients.

This clonotype was picked up many times. TCR cDNA molecules were tagged individually, and each one carried a unique molecular identifier. TCRdb independently ran MiXCR on the 5' RACE reads; one entry per CDR3 protein. Among 35,000 to 45,000 distinct CDR3 sequences, about 7.6% were seen once, and the ten largest hold 9.4%. V was shortened by 11 bases and J by 5 bases, with 16 bases between the two germline ends. This CDR3 spans 14 amino acids. Germline loops: CDR1 MNHEY, CDR2 SMNVEV (reference sequence). Noted time point: blood at routine non-recurrence follow-up after resection. V is TRBV27 and J is TRBJ1-6, with D possibly matching TRBD1 (6 bases). This receptor was taken from a male donor with early-stage non-small cell lung cancer. The source was PBMCs, collected at follow-up. The DNA of the CDR3 is TGTGCCTCCCACCGGCAGGGGAATAATTCACCCCTCCACTTT. It translates to CASHRQGNNSPLHF.